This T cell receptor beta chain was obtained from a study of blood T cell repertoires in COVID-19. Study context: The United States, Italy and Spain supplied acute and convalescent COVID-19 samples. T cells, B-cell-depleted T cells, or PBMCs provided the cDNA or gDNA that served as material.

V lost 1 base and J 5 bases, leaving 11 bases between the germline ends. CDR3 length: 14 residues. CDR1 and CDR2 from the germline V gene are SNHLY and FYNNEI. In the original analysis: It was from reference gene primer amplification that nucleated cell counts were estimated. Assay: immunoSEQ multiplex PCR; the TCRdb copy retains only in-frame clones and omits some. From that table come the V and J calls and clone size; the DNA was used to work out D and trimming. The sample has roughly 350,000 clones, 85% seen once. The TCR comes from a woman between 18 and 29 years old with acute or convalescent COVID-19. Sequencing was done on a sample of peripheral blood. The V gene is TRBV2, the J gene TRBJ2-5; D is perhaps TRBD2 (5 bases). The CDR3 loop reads CASSEGGSRETQYF. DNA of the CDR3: TGTGCCAGCAGTGAAGGAGGGTCGAGGGAGACCCAGTACTTC.